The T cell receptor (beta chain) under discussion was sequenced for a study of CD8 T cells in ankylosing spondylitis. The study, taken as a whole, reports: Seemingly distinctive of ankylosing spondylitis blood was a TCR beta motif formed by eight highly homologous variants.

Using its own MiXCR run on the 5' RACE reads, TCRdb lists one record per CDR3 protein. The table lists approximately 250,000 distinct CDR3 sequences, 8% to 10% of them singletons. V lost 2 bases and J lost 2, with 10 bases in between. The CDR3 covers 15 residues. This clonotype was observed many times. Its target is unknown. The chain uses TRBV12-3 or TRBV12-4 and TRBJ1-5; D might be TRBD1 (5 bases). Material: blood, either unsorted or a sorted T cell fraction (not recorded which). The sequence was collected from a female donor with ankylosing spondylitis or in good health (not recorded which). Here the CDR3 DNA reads TGTGCCAGCAGTTTAAGTTCGGGGGGCAATCAGCCCCAGCATTTT. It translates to CASSLSSGGNQPQHF.